The next 17 T cell receptor beta chains were all read from a single sample in a study of T cells in Graves' hyperthyroidism and ophthalmopathy. TCR beta CDR3 regions were amplified from RNA transcripts. HTBI primers were used for first-round RT-PCR of the TCR CDR3. Each CDR3 protein is one row after TCRdb ran MiXCR on the multiplex PCR reads. The sample contains a few hundred thousand distinct CDR3 sequences, 17% of which appear only once. Sequenced sample: blood. Receptors were obtained from a woman in her fifties or sixties with Graves' hyperthyroidism.

This clonotype was recorded a few times. The chain couples TRBV5-8 to TRBJ1-2; D is uncertain. V lost 0 bases to trimming and J lost 0 bases, with 3 bases between them. CDR3 size: 13 residues. CDR1 and CDR2 (germline): SGHTS, YDEGEE. The CDR3 nucleotides are TGTGCCAGCAGCTTGGTTGCTAACTATGGCTACACCTTC. This codes for CASSLVANYGYTF.

This clonotype was seen ten or more times. The V and J genes are TRBV5-1 and TRBJ2-1; 8 bases are shared with TRBD1. The CDR3 is made up of 12 amino acids. The junction had 5 bases not matched to a gene; V was cut back by 1 base and J by 14 bases. CDR1 is SGHRS and CDR2 is YFSETQ in the germline V gene. CDR3 nucleotide sequence: TGCGCCAGCAGCTTGCCGGACAGGGCTGAGTTCTTC. This sequence encodes CASSLPDRAEFF.

This clonotype was observed at least ten times. The V call is TRBV10-3, the J call TRBJ2-7; no clear D gene. Germline CDR1 and CDR2: ENHRY and SYGVKD. The CDR3 runs to 13 residues. V lost 0 bases and J 3 bases, leaving 6 bases between the germline ends. The chain's CDR3 is CAISESSSYEQYF. The CDR3 region has the DNA TGTGCCATCAGTGAGTCGAGCAGCTACGAGCAGTACTTC.

The J gene is TRBJ2-7, the V gene TRBV20-1; the D gene is possibly TRBD2 (6 bases). The CDR3 contains 12 residues. Germline V gives CDR1 DFQATT, CDR2 SNEGSKA (reference sequence). The V and J ends lost 3 bases and 3 bases respectively, with 9 bases between them. CDR3 DNA sequence: TGCAGTGCTAGCCCGGACTACTACGAGCAGTACTTC. This translates into CSASPDYYEQYF.

This clonotype was seen ten or more times. This chain connects TRBV29-1 to TRBJ2-3, with D possibly being TRBD1 or TRBD2 (5 bases each). V was cut by 5 bases and J by 2 bases, with 17 bases left in between. The CDR3 loop spans 15 amino acids. From germline, CDR1 is SQVTM and CDR2 ANQGSEA. Written as DNA, the CDR3 is TGCAGCGTTCACCCGGGGCACGGTAACACAGATACGCAGTATTTT. The encoded protein is CSVHPGHGNTDTQYF.

This clonotype has just a few counts. The CDR3 DNA sequence: TGTGCCAGCAGCTTAGCAGAGAATTCACCCCTCCACTTT. As protein: CASSLAENSPLHF. J is TRBJ1-6 and V is TRBV7-9, with unresolved D. Germline loops: CDR1 SEHNR, CDR2 FQNEAQ (reference sequence). V lost 0 bases and J 7 bases, leaving 4 bases between the germline ends. The CDR3 consists of 13 residues.

This rearrangement joins TRBV15 to TRBJ1-2, with unresolved D. The CDR3 sequence is 12 residues long. Between the trimmed V and J ends, which lost 0 bases and 8 bases, there was a span of 7 bases. Looked up from germline, CDR1 is LNHNV and CDR2 is YYDKDF (reference sequence). The CDR3 here is CATSRDAGGYTF. In DNA, the CDR3 is TGTGCCACCAGCAGAGATGCGGGCGGCTACACCTTC. Drawing the rest from reference TRBV15 and TRBJ1-2, the complete variable domain is DAMVIQNPRYQVTQFGKPVTLSCSQTLNHNVMYWYQQKSSQAPKLLFHYYDKDFNNEADTPDNFQSRRPNTSFCFLDIRSPGLGDTAMYLCATSRDAGGYTFGSGTRLTVV.

This clonotype was picked up a small number of times. V gene TRBV5-1 combines with J gene TRBJ2-1; D is ambiguous. Trimming took off 5 bases at V and 0 bases at J, with 12 bases between the two ends. The CDR3 is 15 amino acids. From germline, CDR1 is SGHRS and CDR2 YFSETQ. In DNA, the CDR3 is TGCGCCAGCAGTTGGACGGAGAGCTCCTACAATGAGCAGTTCTTC. This codes for CASSWTESSYNEQFF. Full variable domain (outside the CDR3, taken from reference TRBV5-1 and TRBJ2-1): KAGVTQTPRYLIKTRGQQVTLSCSPISGHRSVSWYQQTPGQGLQFLFEYFSETQRNKGNFPGRFSGRQFSNSRSEMNVSTLELGDSALYLCASSWTESSYNEQFFGPGTRLTVL.

This clonotype showed up many times. This chain joins TRBV12-3 or TRBV12-4 and TRBJ1-2, with unresolved D. With 5 bases removed from V and 4 bases from J, the gap between germline ends came to 11 bases. The CDR3 length is 13 residues. DNA of the CDR3: TGTGCCAGCAGTACCACTCGAGGCTATGGCTACACCTTC. Protein product: CASSTTRGYGYTF.

The chain is built from TRBV19 and TRBJ2-7, with 9 bases lining up with TRBD1. Germline CDR1 is LNHDA and CDR2 is SQIVND (reference sequence). The V gene end was trimmed by 10 bases and the J gene end by 5 bases; junction bases not matched to a gene: 15. CDR3 length: 15 residues. CDR3 amino acids: CATSREGTGRNEQYF. In nucleotides, the CDR3 is TGTGCCACCTCCCGAGAGGGGACAGGGCGGAACGAGCAGTACTTC.

J is TRBJ1-6 and V is TRBV5-5, with D unclear. The germline V and J ends were trimmed by 0 bases and 5 bases, with 6 bases remaining between them. Per germline, CDR1 SGHKS and CDR2 YYEKEE (reference sequence). The CDR3 spans 14 residues. DNA of the CDR3: TGTGCCAGCAGCTTGGCGGCAAATAATTCACCCCTCCACTTT. This encodes CASSLAANNSPLHF.

The chain is built from TRBV6-5 and TRBJ1-2, with D hard to call. Germline V gene data show CDR1 as MNHEY and CDR2 as SVGAGI. With 0 bases removed from V and 2 bases from J, the gap between germline ends came to 7 bases. The CDR3 spans 14 residues. The CDR3 DNA reads TGTGCCAGCAGTTACTCGCGAGGGAACTATGGCTACACCTTC. It is translated as CASSYSRGNYGYTF.

The table lists this clonotype with many counts. This chain joins TRBV7-8 and TRBJ2-7, with 9 positions matching TRBD1. Trimming at V came to 4 bases and at J to 0 bases, leaving 4 bases not matched to a gene. The CDR3 is 15 residues long. Germline V gene lookup returns CDR1 SGHVS and CDR2 FQNEAQ. The CDR3 DNA sequence: TGTGCCAGCAGCTCCCGGACAGGGGTCTCCTACGAGCAGTACTTC. It specifies CASSSRTGVSYEQYF. Complete variable domain (other parts from reference TRBV7-8 and TRBJ2-7): GAGVSQSPRYKVAKRGQDVALRCDPISGHVSLFWYQQALGQGPEFLTYFQNEAQLDKSGLPSDRFFAERPEGSVSTLKIQRTQQEDSAVYLCASSSRTGVSYEQYFGPGTRLTVT.

This clonotype was seen many times. The gene calls are TRBV2 and TRBJ1-1; TRBD1 agrees at 12 bases. The CDR3 spans 17 residues. The V gene's germline CDR1 is SNHLY and CDR2 FYNNEI. The V and J ends lost 6 bases and 4 bases, in that order; junction bases with no gene match: 12. The CDR3 region is CASSAGTGGAGGTEAFF. For the CDR3, the DNA is TGTGCCAGCAGCGCCGGGACAGGGGGCGCCGGGGGCACTGAAGCTTTCTTT.

As for this clonotype: Since a much larger clone is just one base distant, this may be a read error. The chain links TRBV28 to TRBJ1-2; 7 bases map to TRBD1. The length of the CDR3 is 14 residues. In germline, CDR1 is MDHEN, CDR2 SYDVKM. CDR3 nucleotide sequence: TGTACCAGCAGTTTAGCGGGACAGATCTATGGCTACACCTTC. Translated, it gives CTSSLAGQIYGYTF.

The V gene is TRBV11-2, the J gene TRBJ2-5; the D gene is possibly TRBD2 (5 bases). V was shortened by 5 bases and J by 4 bases, with 17 bases between the two germline ends. The CDR3 spans 15 residues. Looked up from germline, CDR1 is SGHAT and CDR2 is FQNNGV. The CDR3 DNA reads as TGTGCCAGCAGCCGCTCACTAGGATTGGGAGAGACCCAGTACTTC. Its protein product is CASSRSLGLGETQYF.

The chain combines TRBV9 with TRBJ2-5; 8 bases map to TRBD1. V trimming: 3 bases; J trimming: 1 base; junction bases outside the gene matches: 11. Germline CDR1 is SGDLS and CDR2 is YYNGEE. CDR3 length: 17 amino acids. The CDR3 DNA sequence: TGTGCCAGCAGCGAGAGGGACAGGTCTTATCCCCAAGAGACCCAGTACTTC. The encoded protein is CASSERDRSYPQETQYF.